The 29 T cell receptor beta chains below were found in one sample sequenced in a study of siplizumab effects on memory and regulatory T cells. The assay was immunoSEQ multiplex PCR, and TCRdb's table has in-frame clones only and misses some. The data hold around 99,000 clones, with around 92% observed a single time. The specimen was Tregs sorted from blood. These receptors were obtained from a human donor in good health.

This clone came up a few times. The rearrangement links TRBV19 to TRBJ1-6; weak D call: TRBD1 (6 bases). V shed 5 bases and J shed 10 bases, with 15 bases lying between them. This CDR3 spans 14 amino acids. Germline CDR1 reads LNHDA; CDR2 reads SQIVND (reference sequence). In nucleotides, the CDR3 is TGTGCCAGTAGTCTTTTTACAGGGTTCTCACCCCTCCACTTT. Protein sequence: CASSLFTGFSPLHF.

This sequence joins TRBV6-6 and TRBJ2-4; D ambiguous. The CDR3 totals 12 residues. V gave up 0 bases and J gave up 4 bases, with 1 base separating them. Germline loops: CDR1 MNHNY, CDR2 SVGAGI (reference sequence). CDR3 protein: CASSYSKNIQYF. CDR3 bases: TGTGCCAGCAGTTACTCGAAAAACATTCAGTACTTC.

The V call is TRBV7-2, the J call TRBJ2-7, with TRBD2 identical over 12 bases. Germline V gene sequence: CDR1 SGHTA, CDR2 FQGNSA. The junction had 3 bases not matched to a gene; V was cut back by 2 bases and J by 7 bases. This CDR3 contains 14 residues. The CDR3 sequence is CASSLTSGRREQYF. Written as DNA, the CDR3 is TGTGCCAGCAGCTTAACTAGCGGGAGGCGAGAGCAGTACTTC. The full variable domain, its missing parts supplied by reference TRBV7-2 and TRBJ2-7, is GAGVSQSPSNKVTEKGKDVELRCDPISGHTALYWYRQSLGQGLEFLIYFQGNSAPDKSGLPSDRFSAERTGGSVSTLTIQRTQQEDSAVYLCASSLTSGRREQYFGPGTRLTVT.

The rearrangement uses TRBV11-3 and TRBJ2-1, with 11 bases identical to TRBD1. The CDR3 contains 17 residues. Germline trimming cut 5 bases from V and 0 bases from J; bases unmatched to any gene: 6. Germline V gene sequence: CDR1 SGHNT, CDR2 YENEEA. The CDR3 region is CASSPGQGAGSYNEQFF. The CDR3 coding sequence is TGTGCCAGCAGCCCCGGACAGGGGGCGGGCTCCTACAATGAGCAGTTCTTC.

The V call is TRBV5-1, the J call TRBJ2-1; TRBD1 is a possible D gene (6 bases). This CDR3 has 14 residues. Germline V CDR1 and CDR2: SGHRS, YFSETQ. Trimming stripped 6 bases from V and 4 bases from J, with 14 bases between. The CDR3 region is CASTPGDQYNEQFF. DNA for the CDR3: TGCGCCAGCACCCCAGGGGACCAGTACAATGAGCAGTTCTTC. The full variable domain, with the rest looked up from reference TRBV5-1 and TRBJ2-1, is KAGVTQTPRYLIKTRGQQVTLSCSPISGHRSVSWYQQTPGQGLQFLFEYFSETQRNKGNFPGRFSGRQFSNSRSEMNVSTLELGDSALYLCASTPGDQYNEQFFGPGTRLTVL.

This chain links TRBV5-4 with TRBJ1-5; D remains unclear. Germline values: CDR1 SGHNT, CDR2 YYREEE (reference sequence). Trimming left V 2 bases short and J 3 bases short, with 12 bases between. The CDR3 sequence is 15 residues long. CDR3 bases: TGTGCCAGCAGCTTTGGAGGCGGAATCAATCAGCCCCAGCATTTT. Translating it yields CASSFGGGINQPQHF.

V and J are TRBV6-1 and TRBJ1-1, with D hard to call. The CDR3 covers 13 residues. Germline CDR1 MNHNS, CDR2 SASEGT. The V end was cut by 1 base, the J end by 12 bases, with 15 bases between. In DNA, the CDR3 is TGTGCCAGCAGTGAAGGGGTTCTCACCGGAACTTTCTTT. Its translation is CASSEGVLTGTFF.

The CDR3 sequence is CATSEGVGQPQHF. The CDR3, as DNA: TGCGCCACTTCCGAAGGGGTCGGTCAGCCCCAGCATTTT. The chain joins TRBV5-1 to TRBJ1-5, with D maybe TRBD1 (5 bases). CDR1 and CDR2 (germline): SGHRS, YFSETQ. Trimming shortened V by 9 bases and J by 6 bases, and 16 bases separated the two germline ends. The CDR3 is made up of 13 amino acids.

The chain has TRBV6-1 and TRBJ2-4; 7 nucleotides align to TRBD2. The V gene's germline CDR1 is MNHNS and CDR2 SASEGT. This CDR3 has 15 residues. V was clipped by 6 bases and J by 0 bases; unmatched bases: 5. CDR3 bases: TGTGCCAGCAGAAGCGGGACCCTAGCCAAAAACATTCAGTACTTC. It codes for CASRSGTLAKNIQYF.

The chain joins TRBV12-2 to TRBJ2-1; no DNA check was done on the table's D call, TRBD2. TRBV12-2 is classified as a pseudogene. The CDR3 runs to 13 residues. The CDR3 loop reads CASRLLAGVEQFF. The CDR3 bases are TGTGCAAGTCGCCTACTAGCGGGGGTTGAGCAGTTCTTC.

The V and J genes are TRBV11-3 and TRBJ2-4, with D possibly TRBD2 on 6 matching bases. The CDR3 is 13 amino acids. V was cut by 5 bases and J by 13 bases, with 18 bases left in between. Germline CDR1 SGHNT, CDR2 YENEEA. The CDR3: CASSAGPAAGQYF. The CDR3 coding sequence is TGTGCCAGCAGCGCGGGACCGGCGGCGGGGCAGTACTTC.

The chain links TRBV2 to TRBJ1-2; possible D gene TRBD1, 6 bases. This CDR3 comprises 14 residues. Germline-derived CDR1 and CDR2 are SNHLY and FYNNEI. Trimming left V 2 bases short and J 5 bases short, with 12 bases between. The CDR3 DNA reads TGTGCCAGCAGTGAAACCGGGGGGCCGTATGGCTACACCTTC. Amino acids: CASSETGGPYGYTF.

This chain links TRBV5-5 with TRBJ2-7, with 9 bases fitting TRBD1. CDR1 SGHKS and CDR2 YYEKEE come from the germline V gene (reference sequence). The CDR3 sequence is 16 residues long. With 2 bases clipped from V and 6 bases from J, the junction kept 12 bases outside the gene matches. Here the CDR3 DNA reads TGTGCCAGCAGCTTTACAGGGGGCCTCGGTATTCGCGAGCAGTACTTC. Translation gives CASSFTGGLGIREQYF.

The chain has TRBV14 and TRBJ1-5; D not resolved. V lost 5 bases, J lost 3 bases, and 8 bases lay in between. CDR3 length: 13 amino acids. Germline V gene data show CDR1 as SGHDN and CDR2 as FVKESK. This chain's CDR3 is CASSVGLNQPQHF. DNA for the CDR3: TGTGCCAGCAGCGTCGGACTCAATCAGCCCCAGCATTTT.

The J gene is TRBJ1-6, the V gene TRBV9; TRBD1 matches 7 bases. The length of the CDR3 is 14 residues. V lost 3 bases, J lost 9 bases, and 6 bases stayed unmatched. Germline loops: CDR1 SGDLS, CDR2 YYNGEE. In DNA, the CDR3 is TGTGCCAGCAGCGGAGGGGGCTGGAGTTCACCCCTCCACTTT. The encoded protein is CASSGGGWSSPLHF.

The chain recombines TRBV30 with TRBJ2-1; possible D gene TRBD1, 5 bases. The length of the CDR3 is 13 residues. Germline assignment: CDR1 GTSNPN and CDR2 SVGIG (reference sequence). Trimming cost V 5 bases and J 7 bases, with 15 bases left between them. The CDR3 here is CAWGPDIRNEQFF. The CDR3 DNA is TGTGCCTGGGGACCGGACATTCGTAATGAGCAGTTCTTC.

The CDR3 nucleotides read TGTGCCAGCAGCACTAGTCGGGACTATGGCTACACCTTC. Translated: CASSTSRDYGYTF. This sequence joins TRBV7-9 and TRBJ1-2; D not resolved. The CDR3 runs to 13 residues. CDR1 SEHNR and CDR2 FQNEAQ come from the germline V gene (reference sequence). V was shortened by 5 bases and J by 3 bases, with 10 bases between the two germline ends.

The V gene is TRBV9, the J gene TRBJ1-2, with D possibly matching TRBD1 (6 bases). The CDR3 has 15 amino acids. Trimming cost V 0 bases and J 4 bases, with 13 bases left between them. CDR1 is SGDLS, CDR2 YYNGEE, per germline. CDR3 nucleotides: TGTGCCAGCAGCGTAGGCCAGGGGAGGATCTATGGCTACACCTTC. Its protein is CASSVGQGRIYGYTF. The full variable domain, in which reference TRBV9 and TRBJ1-2 provide the parts outside the CDR3, is DSGVTQTPKHLITATGQRVTLRCSPRSGDLSVYWYQQSLDQGLQFLIQYYNGEERAKGNILERFSAQQFPDLHSELNLSSLELGDSALYFCASSVGQGRIYGYTFGSGTRLTVV.

V gene TRBV6-5 combines with J gene TRBJ1-2, with a tentative D call TRBD1 (6 bases). V was pared by 6 bases and J by 9 bases, with 11 bases between. In germline, CDR1 is MNHEY, CDR2 SVGAGI. This CDR3 region has 11 residues. The CDR3 DNA is TGTGCCAGCAGCGGGGGCTGGAGCTACACCTTC. Protein product: CASSGGWSYTF.

The chain links TRBV6-1 to TRBJ2-5; 12 nucleotides match TRBD2. The J call could be wrong; TRBJ2-7 is a better fit for the DNA end. Germline-derived CDR1 and CDR2 are MNHNS and SASEGT. This CDR3 is 16 amino acids long. For the CDR3, the DNA is TGTGCCAGCAGTGTACTAGCGGGGGGCGAGACCTACGAGCAGTACTTC. Its protein product is CASSVLAGGETYEQYF.

The rearrangement uses TRBV5-1 and TRBJ1-5; 9 bases are shared with TRBD1. This CDR3 contains 17 residues. V lost 4 bases, J lost 2 bases, and 10 bases stayed unmatched. Germline CDR1 and CDR2: SGHRS and YFSETQ. DNA of the CDR3: TGCGCCAGCAGCCCAGGGACAGGGTTAAAAGGCAATCAGCCCCAGCATTTT. Translated, it gives CASSPGTGLKGNQPQHF.

The rearrangement joins TRBV18 to TRBJ2-5; 12 bases agree with TRBD1. Germline CDR1 KGHSH, CDR2 LQKENI. Trimming cost V 4 bases and J 5 bases; bases outside gene matches: 11. The CDR3 runs to 17 residues. CDR3 protein: CASSLSPGTGGQETQYF. CDR3 nucleotide sequence: TGTGCCAGCTCACTGTCCCCCGGGACAGGGGGCCAGGAGACCCAGTACTTC. Full variable domain (rest looked up from reference TRBV18 and TRBJ2-5): NAGVMQNPRHLVRRRGQEARLRCSPMKGHSHVYWYRQLPEEGLKFMVYLQKENIIDESGMPKERFSAEFPKEGPSILRIQQVVRGDSAAYFCASSLSPGTGGQETQYFGPGTRLLVL.

The chain has TRBV19 and TRBJ1-5; possible D gene TRBD1, 5 bases. Between the trimmed V and J ends, which lost 6 bases and 1 base, there was a span of 28 bases. Per the germline V gene, CDR1 is LNHDA and CDR2 is SQIVND (reference sequence). The CDR3 is 20 amino acids. CDR3 coding DNA: TGTGCCAGTAGCCGACCGGGAAGGGGAAATAGGATCCAGAGCAATCAGCCCCAGCATTTT. The encoded protein is CASSRPGRGNRIQSNQPQHF.

This clone has only one observation. The chain has TRBV5-6 and TRBJ2-5, with D perhaps TRBD1 (6 bases). Per germline, CDR1 SGHDT and CDR2 YYEEEE. The CDR3 is 16 residues long. The V end was cut by 3 bases, the J end by 0 bases, with 15 bases between. CDR3 amino acids: CASSWNSGHNQETQYF. The CDR3 DNA is TGTGCCAGCAGCTGGAATTCGGGACACAACCAAGAGACCCAGTACTTC.

The chain uses TRBV7-3 and TRBJ1-4; D is perhaps TRBD1 (6 bases). Germline V lookup: CDR1 SGHTA, CDR2 FQGTGA. V was cut by 5 bases and J by 10 bases, with 14 bases left in between. This CDR3 spans 13 amino acids. DNA of the CDR3: TGTGCCAGCAGCGGGGGGCCTGGTGGAAAACTGTTTTTT. Protein product: CASSGGPGGKLFF.

The genes are TRBV14 and TRBJ2-7; TRBD2 matches 7 bases. Germline trimming cut 4 bases from V and 0 bases from J; bases unmatched to any gene: 6. The CDR3 runs 15 residues. Germline CDR1 SGHDN, CDR2 FVKESK. This CDR3 is CASSLREGRSYEQYF. The CDR3 nucleotides read TGTGCCAGCAGCCTGAGGGAGGGCCGCTCCTACGAGCAGTACTTC.

This chain joins TRBV5-4 and TRBJ2-6; 11 bases align to TRBD1. Trimming at V came to 6 bases and at J to 1 base, leaving 3 bases not matched to a gene. The V gene's germline CDR1 is SGHNT and CDR2 YYREEE (reference sequence). CDR3 size: 16 residues. CDR3 amino acids: CASTGQGVSGANVLTF. Written as DNA, the CDR3 is TGTGCCAGCACGGGACAGGGGGTTTCTGGGGCCAACGTCCTGACTTTC. Full variable domain (missing parts from reference TRBV5-4 and TRBJ2-6): ETGVTQSPTHLIKTRGQQVTLRCSSQSGHNTVSWYQQALGQGPQFIFQYYREEENGRGNFPPRFSGLQFPNYSSELNVNALELDDSALYLCASTGQGVSGANVLTFGAGSRLTVL.

This chain connects TRBV7-9 to TRBJ1-2; maybe TRBD1 (5 bases). Germline values: CDR1 SEHNR, CDR2 FQNEAQ (reference sequence). This CDR3 has 13 residues. The V end was cut by 5 bases, the J end by 4 bases, with 11 bases between. The CDR3 coding sequence is TGTGCCAGCAGCCTGACAGCCGTCTATGGCTACACCTTC. This sequence encodes CASSLTAVYGYTF. The variable domain in full, completed from reference TRBV7-9 and TRBJ1-2, reads DTGVSQNPRHKITKRGQNVTFRCDPISEHNRLYWYRQTLGQGPEFLTYFQNEAQLEKSRLLSDRFSAERPKGSFSTLEIQRTEQGDSAMYLCASSLTAVYGYTFGSGTRLTVV.

The chain combines TRBV5-6 with TRBJ2-3; 8 bases agree with TRBD2. V was clipped by 7 bases and J by 6 bases; unmatched bases: 13. This CDR3 has 15 residues. Germline CDR1 reads SGHDT; CDR2 reads YYEEEE. The CDR3 sequence: CASQTRAGVPDTQYF. The CDR3 region has the DNA TGTGCCAGCCAGACAAGAGCGGGAGTGCCCGATACGCAGTATTTT.